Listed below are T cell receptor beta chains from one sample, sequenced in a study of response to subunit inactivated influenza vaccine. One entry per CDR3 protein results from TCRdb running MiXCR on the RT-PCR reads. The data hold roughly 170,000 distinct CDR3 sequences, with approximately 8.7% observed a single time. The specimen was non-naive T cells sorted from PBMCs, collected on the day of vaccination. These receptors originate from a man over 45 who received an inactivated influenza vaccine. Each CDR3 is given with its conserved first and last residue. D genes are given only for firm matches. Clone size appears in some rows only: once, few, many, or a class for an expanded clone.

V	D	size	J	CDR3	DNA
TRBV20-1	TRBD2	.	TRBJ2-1	CSAKGLAGTNEQFF	TGCAGTGCTAAGGGACTAGCGGGAACCAATGAGCAGTTCTTC
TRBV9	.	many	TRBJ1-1	CASSVGTVRAEAFF	TGTGCCAGCAGCGTAGGGACAGTACGGGCTGAAGCTTTCTTT
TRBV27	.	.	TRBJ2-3	CASSSRSGGPQYF	TGTGCCAGCAGTTCGAGATCGGGTGGACCGCAGTATTTT
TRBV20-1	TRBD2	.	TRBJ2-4	CSARDVGLAGNEYAKNIQYF	TGCAGTGCTAGAGACGTGGGACTAGCGGGAAATGAATATGCCAAAAACATTCAGTACTTC
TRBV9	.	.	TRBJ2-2	CASSPLDRNPGELFF	TGTGCCAGCAGCCCGCTTGACAGGAACCCCGGGGAGCTGTTTTTT
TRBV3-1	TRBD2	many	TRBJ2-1	CASSESGRRNEQFF	TGTGCCAGCAGTGAAAGCGGGAGGCGGAATGAGCAGTTCTTC
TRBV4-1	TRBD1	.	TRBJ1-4	CASSHRDRPSNEKLFF	TGCGCCAGCAGCCACAGGGACAGGCCGTCTAATGAAAAACTGTTTTTT
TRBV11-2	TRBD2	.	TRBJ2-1	CASSTSSGGGNEQFF	TGTGCCAGCAGCACTTCTAGCGGGGGGGGAAATGAGCAGTTCTTC
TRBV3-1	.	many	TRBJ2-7	CASSARDGFYEQYF	TGTGCAAGCAGCGCCCGGGACGGCTTTTACGAGCAGTACTTC
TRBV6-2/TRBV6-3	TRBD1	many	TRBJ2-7	CASKTGTGAYEQYF	TGTGCCAGTAAAACCGGGACAGGGGCCTACGAGCAGTACTTC